These 29 T cell receptor beta chains were sequenced from one sample in a study of blood T cell repertoires in acute mononucleosis. Generated by immunoSEQ multiplex PCR, the TCRdb table keeps only in-frame clones and is missing some. Of about 7,200 clones listed, about 25% are singletons. The time point: acute infectious mononucleosis, at clinical presentation within 2 weeks of symptom onset (visit 1). Material: EBV YVL epitope tetramer+ CD8+ T cells sorted from PBMCs, obtained during acute infectious mononucleosis. Subset defined: CD8 T cells binding a tetramer with EBV BRLF1 109-117 peptide (YVL-BR). These receptors all come from a woman aged 18-29 years with infectious mononucleosis caused by EBV.

This clone was found a few times. A far bigger clonotype differs at one base, so this is likely a read error. The sample has other DNA sequences that encode this CDR3 too. The rearrangement links TRBV7-3 to TRBJ2-1; 7 nucleotides align to TRBD2. This CDR3 spans 17 amino acids. Germline CDR1 is SGHTA and CDR2 is FQGTGA. The V and J ends lost 4 bases and 8 bases, in that order; junction bases with no gene match: 17. CDR3 sequence (DNA): TGTGCCAGCAGCTCTGGCTGGCGCGGGGCGAGCGGGGATGAGCAGTTCTTC. Translation gives CASSSGWRGASGDEQFF.

As regards this clone: The junction shows a germline mismatch at one end, possibly a read error. V and J are TRBV11-2 and TRBJ1-1; D is possibly TRBD1 (5 bases). Germline V gives CDR1 SGHAT, CDR2 FQNNGV. This CDR3 region has 14 residues. CDR3 region: CASSLVTPTTGEAF. CDR3 in DNA: TGTGCCAGCAGCTTAGTAACCCCGACTACGGGGGAAGCTTTT.

A remark on this clone: A read error is the likely source, as a far larger clone sits one nucleotide away. V is TRBV27 and J is TRBJ2-7; D remains ambiguous. Trimming took off 4 bases at V and 2 bases at J, with 9 bases between the two ends. Looked up from germline, CDR1 is MNHEY and CDR2 is SMNVEV (reference sequence). CDR3 size: 13 residues. CDR3 in amino acids: CASSWTAPYEQYF. In nucleotides, the CDR3 is TGTGCCAGCAGTTGGACGGCCCCCTACGAGCAGTACTTC.

This chain uses TRBV20-1 with TRBJ2-7; no firm D call. Germline CDR1 is DFQATT and CDR2 is SNEGSKA (reference sequence). Trimming shortened V by 6 bases and J by 3 bases, and 0 bases separated the two germline ends. The CDR3 is made up of 8 amino acids. The CDR3 region has the DNA TGCAGTGCCTACGAGCAGTACTTC. It specifies CSAYEQYF.

Details on this clone: A read error likely explains this, since a far larger clone differs by one base. Because it lacks the conserved phenylalanine or tryptophan at the end, this CDR3 is likely a read error. The rearrangement uses TRBV6-4 and TRBJ1-2, with D possibly TRBD1 on 6 matching bases. This CDR3 comprises 15 residues. Germline CDR1 MRHNA, CDR2 SNTAGT. Trimming took off 0 bases at V and 3 bases at J, with 11 bases between the two ends. In DNA, the CDR3 is TGTGCCAGCAGTGACTCGTTCAGGGGCGACTATGGCTACACCTTA. Translated, it gives CASSDSFRGDYGYTL.

Note on this clone: A far larger clone is one nucleotide away, so this likely arose from a read error. Within the sample, other DNA sequences also encode this same CDR3. The V call is TRBV7-9, the J call TRBJ2-1, with TRBD1 matching 9 bases. Germline assignment: CDR1 SEHNR and CDR2 FQNEAQ (reference sequence). The CDR3 is 15 amino acids. CDR3 loop: CASSPGQGIYNEQFF. CDR3 coding DNA: TGTGCTAGCAGCCCCGGACAGGGGATTTACAATGAGCAGTTCTTC. Looking up the rest from reference TRBV7-9 and TRBJ2-1 gives the full variable domain: DTGVSQNPRHKITKRGQNVTFRCDPISEHNRLYWYRQTLGQGPEFLTYFQNEAQLEKSRLLSDRFSAERPKGSFSTLEIQRTEQGDSAMYLCASSPGQGIYNEQFFGPGTRLTVL.

On this clone: It is likely a read error: a sequence one base away is far more abundant. This chain links TRBV25-1 with TRBJ1-2; D remains unclear. Germline loops: CDR1 MGHDK, CDR2 SYGVNS. The CDR3 has 14 residues. CDR3 sequence reads: CASNEFLDYYGYTF. For the CDR3, the DNA is TGTGCCAGCAATGAATTCTTGGATTACTATGGCTACACCTTC.

This clone has ten or more counts. This rearrangement joins TRBV11-2 to TRBJ2-7, with TRBD2 identical over 10 bases. Unmatched junction bases numbered 7, after V lost 5 bases and J lost 3 bases. Germline V gene sequence: CDR1 SGHAT, CDR2 FQNNGV. The CDR3 contains 15 residues. The CDR3 loop reads CASSPGIAGGYEQYF. CDR3 in DNA: TGTGCCAGCAGCCCCGGGATAGCGGGGGGCTACGAGCAGTACTTC.

This clone was found many times. The chain uses TRBV6-1 and TRBJ2-7; the D gene could be TRBD1 or TRBD2 (6 bases each). V was cut by 2 bases and J by 5 bases, with 13 bases left in between. This CDR3 region has 14 residues. Germline assignment: CDR1 MNHNS and CDR2 SASEGT. The CDR3 loop reads CASSEWAGEDEQYF. The CDR3 DNA follows: TGTGCCAGCAGTGAATGGGCAGGGGAGGACGAGCAGTACTTC.

This clone was seen at least ten times. The rearrangement uses TRBV7-3 and TRBJ2-7; no definite D call. This CDR3 has 12 amino acids. Germline lookup yields CDR1 SGHTA and CDR2 FQGTGA. The V and J ends lost 8 bases and 6 bases respectively, with 14 bases between them. DNA for the CDR3: TGTGCCAGCCTTTCCTTGGCCGGCGAGCAGTACTTC. Its translation: CASLSLAGEQYF.

The rearrangement joins TRBV11-2 to TRBJ2-7; 13 bases align to TRBD2. Germline loops: CDR1 SGHAT, CDR2 FQNNGV. The CDR3 has 16 amino acids. Germline trimming cut 3 bases from V and 6 bases from J; bases unmatched to any gene: 8. CDR3 coding DNA: TGTGCCAGCAGCTTCCCCACTAGCGGGAGGGCCACCGAGCAGTACTTC. Translating gives CASSFPTSGRATEQYF.

The V call is TRBV7-3, the J call TRBJ2-7; D is perhaps TRBD1 (6 bases). CDR1 and CDR2 (germline): SGHTA, FQGTGA. CDR3 length equals 13 residues. The V end lost 4 bases, the J end lost 5 bases, and 12 bases lay between the germline ends. The CDR3, as DNA: TGTGCCAGCAGCTGGGCAGGGGCGGACGAGCAGTACTTC. Amino acids: CASSWAGADEQYF.

This chain links TRBV7-2 with TRBJ2-7, with 10 bases fitting TRBD2. In germline, CDR1 is SGHTA, CDR2 FQGNSA. The V segment lost 5 bases and the J segment 2 bases; nucleotides outside the gene matches: 9. This CDR3 spans 16 amino acids. In DNA form, the CDR3 reads TGTGCCAGCAGCCGATGGACTAGCGGCCGAACCTACGAGCAGTACTTC. Translation: CASSRWTSGRTYEQYF.

Of note for this clone: Given a far larger clone just one base away, this is likely a sequencing read error. In this CDR3 the conserved last residue, phenylalanine or tryptophan, is missing, so a read error is likely. For the CDR3, the DNA is TGTGCCAGCAGCCAAGAACGGGGCTCCTACGAGCAGTACTCC. This gives the protein CASSQERGSYEQYS. The chain joins TRBV11-2 to TRBJ2-7; a weak D match, TRBD2 (5 bases). The ends were cut back, 5 bases at V and 0 bases at J, with 11 bases in the middle. Germline V gene data show CDR1 as SGHAT and CDR2 as FQNNGV. CDR3 length: 14 residues.

This clone occurred a few times. This chain links TRBV2 with TRBJ2-5; 7 bases fit TRBD1. V gave up 7 bases and J gave up 4 bases; unmatched junction bases: 6. Germline CDR1 reads SNHLY; CDR2 reads FYNNEI. The CDR3 loop spans 13 amino acids. CDR3 DNA: TGTGCCAGCACCAAACAGGGGCGAGAGACCCAGTACTTC. Amino acid sequence: CASTKQGRETQYF.

This clone counts as medium-sized. At the DNA level, this CDR3 is encoded by other sequences in the same sample as well. The rearrangement uses TRBV27 and TRBJ2-7; 10 bases are shared with TRBD2. Germline V CDR1 and CDR2: MNHEY, SMNVEV (reference sequence). Trimming at V came to 7 bases and at J to 7 bases, leaving 7 bases not matched to a gene. This CDR3 is 13 amino acids long. The CDR3 DNA follows: TGTGCCAGCACACTAGCGGGGTCGGGGGAGCAGTACTTC. Residues: CASTLAGSGEQYF.

The sample holds a few counts of this clone. V and J are TRBV27 and TRBJ2-1, with D unclear. The V and J ends lost 1 base and 9 bases respectively, with 7 bases between them. This CDR3 has 12 residues. Germline V gene data show CDR1 as MNHEY and CDR2 as SMNVEV (reference sequence). The CDR3 DNA is TGTGCCAGCAGTTTATATTCTGGTGAGCAGTTCTTC. Residues: CASSLYSGEQFF.

As concerns this clone: This likely reflects a read error, since a far larger clone is one base away. Here the CDR3 reads CAISSDVSFFGTQYF. CDR3 in DNA: TGTGCCATCAGTTCGGACGTCTCTTTTTTCGGGACCCAGTACTTC. The rearrangement joins TRBV27 to TRBJ2-5; no clear D. CDR3 length: 15 amino acids. Germline V gives CDR1 MNHEY, CDR2 SMNVEV (reference sequence).

A few counts support this clone. The genes are TRBV7-6 and TRBJ2-3; D is possibly TRBD2 (5 bases). Germline V lookup: CDR1 SGHVS, CDR2 FNYEAQ. This CDR3 is 13 amino acids long. V lost 2 bases, J lost 6 bases, and 9 bases lay in between. For the CDR3, the DNA is TGTGCCAGCAGCTTACTAGCTGGGGATACGCAGTATTTT. It is translated as CASSLLAGDTQYF.

In DNA form, the CDR3 reads TGTGCCAGCAGCCCCGGGATAGCGGGGGGGAAGTACTTC. Amino acid sequence: CASSPGIAGGKYF. The genes are TRBV7-6 and TRBJ2-7, with 11 nucleotides matching TRBD2. This CDR3 is 13 amino acids long. V was pared by 5 bases and J by 11 bases, with 8 bases of the junction left unmatched. Germline CDR1 is SGHVS and CDR2 is FNYEAQ. Full variable domain (missing parts from reference TRBV7-6 and TRBJ2-7): GAGVSQSPRYKVTKRGQDVALRCDPISGHVSLYWYRQALGQGPEFLTYFNYEAQQDKSGLPNDRFSAERPEGSISTLTIQRTEQRDSAMYRCASSPGIAGGKYFGPGTRLTVT.

This clone was observed many times. A single base is all that separates this from a far larger clone, so a read error is likely. Other nucleotide sequences in the sample specify the same CDR3. The chain uses TRBV7-3 and TRBJ2-7, with D unclear. Germline V gene lookup returns CDR1 SGHTA and CDR2 FQGTGA. CDR3 length: 13 amino acids. V lost 5 bases, J lost 2 bases, and 10 bases lay in between. The CDR3 loop is CASSQEWAYEQYF. DNA of the CDR3: TGTGCCAGCAGCCAAGAGTGGGCCTACGAGCAGTACTTC. The full variable domain, in which reference TRBV7-3 and TRBJ2-7 provide the parts outside the CDR3, is GAGVSQTPSNKVTEKGKYVELRCDPISGHTALYWYRQSLGQGPEFLIYFQGTGAADDSGLPNDRFFAVRPEGSVSTLKIQRTERGDSAVYLCASSQEWAYEQYFGPGTRLTVT.

By share of the sample, this clone is medium-sized (0.01 to 0.1%). The CDR3 spells CASSLDRGNQPQHF. CDR3 bases: TGTGCCAGCAGCCTAGACAGGGGCAATCAGCCCCAGCATTTT. V gene TRBV28 combines with J gene TRBJ1-5; TRBD1 agrees at 7 bases. This CDR3 region has 14 residues. CDR1 and CDR2 (germline): MDHEN, SYDVKM. V lost 6 bases to trimming and J lost 2 bases; unmatched junction nucleotides: 4.

This clone is deemed medium-sized. This chain connects TRBV7-2 to TRBJ2-5; no reliable D call. This CDR3 spans 11 amino acids. The ends were cut back, 5 bases at V and 3 bases at J, with 4 bases in the middle. Germline CDR1 is SGHTA and CDR2 is FQGNSA. CDR3 DNA: TGTGCCAGCAGCAAGAAAGAGACCCAGTACTTC. Translation: CASSKKETQYF.

This clone has a handful of counts. The chain uses TRBV5-6 and TRBJ2-3, with D maybe TRBD2 (6 bases). Trimming stripped 2 bases from V and 6 bases from J, with 10 bases between. This CDR3 contains 13 residues. Germline V gene lookup returns CDR1 SGHDT and CDR2 YYEEEE. The CDR3 nucleotides are TGTGCCAGCAGCTTACTAGCTGGGGATACGCAGTATTTT. Protein sequence: CASSLLAGDTQYF.

This chain uses TRBV6-5 with TRBJ2-1, with unresolved D. The germline CDR1 and CDR2 sequences are MNHEY and SVGAGI. V gave up 9 bases and J gave up 2 bases, with 14 bases separating them. This CDR3 is 14 amino acids long. CDR3 region: CASDYLTPYNEQFF. CDR3 nucleotide sequence: TGTGCCAGTGATTACCTAACTCCCTACAATGAGCAGTTCTTC.

This clone was recorded many times. This rearrangement joins TRBV7-3 to TRBJ2-3, with a tentative D call TRBD1 (6 bases). The germline V gene has CDR1 SGHTA and CDR2 FQGTGA. The CDR3 has 16 amino acids. The V end lost 2 bases, the J end lost 0 bases, and 12 bases lay between the germline ends. For the CDR3, the DNA is TGTGCCAGCAGCTTACTGGGGGCGGCTAGCACAGATACGCAGTATTTT. It is translated as CASSLLGAASTDTQYF.

About this clone itself: A far larger clone is only one base removed, so a read error is likely. The chain is built from TRBV6-5 and TRBJ1-2; D possibly corresponds to TRBD1 (6 bases). This CDR3 is built from 14 residues. The V and J ends lost 2 bases and 7 bases respectively, with 14 bases between them. From germline, CDR1 is MNHEY and CDR2 SVGAGI. CDR3 in DNA: TGTGCCAGCAGTTACCATCAGGGGAGTGGTGGCTACACCTTC. Residues: CASSYHQGSGGYTF.

This clone was detected only a few times. One end of the junction varies from germline; a read error may be responsible. Other DNA sequences in this sample translate to the same CDR3. The chain recombines TRBV7-3 with TRBJ2-5; TRBD2 aligns across 7 bases. This CDR3 has 14 amino acids. Germline CDR1 is SGHTA and CDR2 is FQGTGA. The CDR3 protein is CASSQDGGEETQYF. The CDR3, as DNA: TGCGCCAGCAGCCAAGATGGGGGGGAAGAGACCCAGTACTTC.

A single count supports this clone. A far more abundant clone sits one base away, making this likely a read error. The gene calls are TRBV2 and TRBJ1-4; the D is unclear. The V end was cut by 5 bases, the J end by 0 bases, with 16 bases between. The CDR3 runs 17 residues. Looked up from germline, CDR1 is SNHLY and CDR2 is FYNNEI. CDR3 sequence reads: CASSYPGEISTNEKLFF. Here the CDR3 DNA reads TGTGCCAGCAGTTACCCAGGTGAGATCTCAACTAATGAAAAACTGTTTTTT.